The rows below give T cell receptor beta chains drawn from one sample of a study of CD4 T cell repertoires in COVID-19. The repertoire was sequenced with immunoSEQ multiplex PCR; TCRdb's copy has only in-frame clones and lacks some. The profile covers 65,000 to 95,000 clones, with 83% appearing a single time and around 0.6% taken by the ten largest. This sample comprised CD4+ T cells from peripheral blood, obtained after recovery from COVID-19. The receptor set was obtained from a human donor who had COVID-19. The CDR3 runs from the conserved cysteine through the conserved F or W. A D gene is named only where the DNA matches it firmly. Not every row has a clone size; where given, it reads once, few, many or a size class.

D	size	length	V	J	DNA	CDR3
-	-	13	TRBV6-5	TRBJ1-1	TGTGCCAGCAGTTACTCTGTACAGCTAGAAGCTTTCTTT	CASSYSVQLEAFF
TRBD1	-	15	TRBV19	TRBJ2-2	TGTGCCACCCTCACCGGGACAGGGGGCACCGGGGAGCTGTTTTTT	CATLTGTGGTGELFF
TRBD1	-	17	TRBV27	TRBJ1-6	TGTGCCAGCCGAAGGGACAGGGCGAGCTCCTATAATTCACCCCTCCACTTT	CASRRDRASSYNSPLHF
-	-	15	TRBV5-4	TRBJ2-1	TGTGCCAGCAGCTTGGGGCAGAGCTCCTACAATGAGCAGTTCTTC	CASSLGQSSYNEQFF
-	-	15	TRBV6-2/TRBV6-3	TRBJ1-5	TGTGCCAGCAGTTACTCGTGGGGGGGCGATCAGCCCCAGCATTTT	CASSYSWGGDQPQHF
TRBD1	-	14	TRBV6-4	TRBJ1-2	TGTGCCAGCACCCCCACAGGGTCAGGGGGAGGCTACACCTTC	CASTPTGSGGGYTF
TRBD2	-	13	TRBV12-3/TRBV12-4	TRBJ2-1	TGTGCCAGCAGGGAGACTAGCGTGGGTGAGCAGTTCTTC	CASRETSVGEQFF
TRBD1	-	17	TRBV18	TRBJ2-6	TGTGCCAGTTCCCCAGGGGGCCTCCTCTCTGGGGCCAACGTCCTGACTTTC	CASSPGGLLSGANVLTF
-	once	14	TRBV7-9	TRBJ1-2	TGTGCCAGCAGCTTAGCGAAGGGGAAGGTTGGCTACACCTTC	CASSLAKGKVGYTF
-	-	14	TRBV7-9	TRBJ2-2	TGTGCCAGCAGCTTATCTAGTAACGCCGGGGAGCTGTTTTTT	CASSLSSNAGELFF
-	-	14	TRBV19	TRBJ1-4	TGTGCCAGTAATCCCCGAGCAACTAATGAAAAACTGTTTTTT	CASNPRATNEKLFF
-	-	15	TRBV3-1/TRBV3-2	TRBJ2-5	TGTGCCAGCAGCTTCGGAACAGGGTACCAAGAGACCCAGTACTTC	CASSFGTGYQETQYF
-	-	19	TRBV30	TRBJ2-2	TGTGCCTGGAGTGTACTTTCGGCGGATGGAAGGGTCTACACCGGGGAGCTGTTTTTT	CAWSVLSADGRVYTGELFF
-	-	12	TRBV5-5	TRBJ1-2	TGTGCCAGCAGCTTGTTGACTCTCGGCTACACCTTC	CASSLLTLGYTF
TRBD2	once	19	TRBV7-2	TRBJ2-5	TGTGCCAGCAGCCCGAAAAGACTAGCGGGAGAATGGGTCCAAGAGACCCAGTACTTC	CASSPKRLAGEWVQETQYF
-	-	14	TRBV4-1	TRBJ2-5	TGCGCCAGCAGCCAAGACGGGGCTAGCGAGACCCAGTACTTC	CASSQDGASETQYF
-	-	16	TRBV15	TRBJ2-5	TGTGCCACCAGTTTGATTTTGACAGGTTTTCAAGAGACCCAGTACTTC	CATSLILTGFQETQYF
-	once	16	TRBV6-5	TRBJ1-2	TGTGCCAGCAGTTACGGGACCGGAGGAATTAACTATGGCTACACCTTC	CASSYGTGGINYGYTF
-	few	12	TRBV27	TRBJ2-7	TGTGCCGGGGGACGTCCACCCTACGAGCAGTACTTC	CAGGRPPYEQYF
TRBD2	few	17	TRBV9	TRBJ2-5	TGTGCCAGCAGCGTATTGGGACTAGCGGGGGGGCAAGAGACCCAGTACTTC	CASSVLGLAGGQETQYF
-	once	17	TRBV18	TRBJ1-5	TGTGCCAGCTCACCCCGGCCTGTCGATGGGGGTGGGCAGCCCCAGCATTTT	CASSPRPVDGGGQPQHF
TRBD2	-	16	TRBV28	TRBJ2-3	TGTGCCAGCAGCCCCCTAACTAGCGGGAACGCAGATACGCAGTATTTT	CASSPLTSGNADTQYF
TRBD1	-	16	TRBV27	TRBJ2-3	TGTGCCAGCAACGAAAGGACAGGGACAAGGACAGATACGCAGTATTTT	CASNERTGTRTDTQYF
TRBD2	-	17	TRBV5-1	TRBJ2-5	TGCGCCAGCAGCTTGGCCGGGGGACTAGCGGGAGGGGAGACCCAGTACTTC	CASSLAGGLAGGETQYF
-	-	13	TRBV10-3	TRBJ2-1	TGTGCCATCACGAAAGGTCTTAACAATGAGCAGTTCTTC	CAITKGLNNEQFF
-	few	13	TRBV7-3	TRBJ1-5	TGTGCCAGCAGCCCTTCTGGGGATCAGCCCCAGCATTTT	CASSPSGDQPQHF
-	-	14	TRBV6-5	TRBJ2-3	TGTGCCAGCAGGCTGACGAGAAGCACAGATACGCAGTATTTT	CASRLTRSTDTQYF
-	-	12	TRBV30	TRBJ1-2	TGTGCCTGGATAAGGAATAACTATGGCTACACCTTC	CAWIRNNYGYTF
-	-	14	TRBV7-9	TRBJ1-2	TGTGCCAGCAGCTTAGGTTCGACGCCCCTCGGCTACACCTTC	CASSLGSTPLGYTF
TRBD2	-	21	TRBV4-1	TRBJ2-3	TGCGCCAGCGGTCCGGGGGCGCGGTGGCTAGCGGGAGGACCTAGCACAGATACGCAGTATTTT	CASGPGARWLAGGPSTDTQYF
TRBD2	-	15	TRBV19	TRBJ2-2	TGTGCCAGTAGTATGTTAGCGGGAGCCACCGGGGAGCTGTTTTTT	CASSMLAGATGELFF
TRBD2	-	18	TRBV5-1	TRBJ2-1	TGCGCCAGCAGCTTGATTCCGACTAGCGGGGGGGCAAACAATGAGCAGTTCTTC	CASSLIPTSGGANNEQFF
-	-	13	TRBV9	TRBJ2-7	TGTGCCAGCAGCGTATTAGGGCAGTACGAGCAGTACTTC	CASSVLGQYEQYF
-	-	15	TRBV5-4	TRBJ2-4	TGTGCCAGCAGCTTGGGGCAGGGTACCAAAAACATTCAGTACTTC	CASSLGQGTKNIQYF
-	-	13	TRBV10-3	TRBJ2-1	TGTGCCATCAGTGATCTGGTCCAGCCTGAGCAGTTCTTC	CAISDLVQPEQFF
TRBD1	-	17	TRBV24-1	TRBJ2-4	TGTGCCACCAGTGATACCAGGGGGTCTCTAGCCAAAAACATTCAGTACTTC	CATSDTRGSLAKNIQYF
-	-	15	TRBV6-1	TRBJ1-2	TGTGCCAGCAGTGAATTGGCATTCCCCCCCGCTGGCTACACCTTC	CASSELAFPPAGYTF
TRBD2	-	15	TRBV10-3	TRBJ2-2	TGTGCCATCAGTGACCTAGCGGGGGGTACCGGGGAGCTGTTTTTT	CAISDLAGGTGELFF
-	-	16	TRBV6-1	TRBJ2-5	TGTGCCAGCAGTGAAGCTGAACTCCCCCCCCAAGAGACCCAGTACTTC	CASSEAELPPQETQYF
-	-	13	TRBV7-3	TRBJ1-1	TGTGCCAGCAGCTTAAGTCTGAACACTGAAGCTTTCTTT	CASSLSLNTEAFF
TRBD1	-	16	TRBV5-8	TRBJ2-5	TGTGCCAGCAGCTTGGCAGGGGACAGGCACCAAGAGACCCAGTACTTC	CASSLAGDRHQETQYF
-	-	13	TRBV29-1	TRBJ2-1	TGCAGCGTTGAGCGGGGGCTTGGGGATGAGCAGTTCTTC	CSVERGLGDEQFF
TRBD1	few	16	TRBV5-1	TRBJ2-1	TGCGCCAGCAGCTTGGAGGGGACAGGTGCCTACAATGAGCAGTTCTTC	CASSLEGTGAYNEQFF
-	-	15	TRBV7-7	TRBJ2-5	TGTGCCAGCAGCTTAGCTCCAGGGGGGCAAGAGACCCAGTACTTC	CASSLAPGGQETQYF
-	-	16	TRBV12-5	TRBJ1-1	TGTGCTAGTGGTTTGGACAGGGATTTTGTGCACACTGAAGCTTTCTTT	CASGLDRDFVHTEAFF